This T cell receptor (beta chain) was obtained from a study of T cells in Graves' hyperthyroidism and ophthalmopathy. About the study: Peripheral blood collection took place at initial diagnosis, before any treatment. Overall study findings and caveats: Classification by a 13 V-J model distinguished ophthalmopathy from stable hyperthyroidism. Most clonotypes that expanded in the thyroid above 0.001 also showed up in blood.

Clinical symptoms, serum thyroxine and TRAb, thyroid ultrasound and orbital computed tomography were used for the diagnoses. This clonotype has ten or more counts. The antigen remains unidentified. Amplified TCR beta CDR3 regions came from RNA transcripts. Carried out on the TCR CDR3, a first-round RT-PCR used the HTBI primer set. From the multiplex PCR reads, TCRdb called clonotypes with MiXCR, one entry per CDR3 protein. The sample lists some 570,000 distinct CDR3 sequences; 12% to 15% were seen once. The junction had 6 bases not matched to a gene; V was cut back by 5 bases and J by 4 bases. Looked up from germline, CDR1 is SEHNR and CDR2 is FQNEAQ (reference sequence). The CDR3 spans 15 residues.

The chain joins TRBV7-9 to TRBJ2-1, with 9 bases matching TRBD2. Material for sequencing was blood. The TCR was taken from a woman aged 18-29 years with Graves' ophthalmopathy. The CDR3 nucleotides read TGTGCCAGCAGCACCGGGACTAGCTATTACAATGAGCAGTTCTTC. The encoded protein is CASSTGTSYYNEQFF.